This TCR beta chain was sequenced during a study of shared clonotypes between healthy human individuals. Study-wide findings and caveats: Against clonotypes common to all four donors, non-shared ones had lower generation probabilities.

The deep-level immunoSEQ assay was used. Sequenced by immunoSEQ multiplex PCR; TCRdb stores in-frame clones only, minus some. The data show roughly 2.5 million clones, approximately 90% seen once. In regard to this clone: Its antigen is unidentified.

Sequencing was carried out using naive CD4+ T cells sorted from blood. Noted subset: CD45RA+ positively selected. The clonotype was recovered from a man aged 18 to 29 in good health.

The CDR3 DNA reads TGTGCCAGCAGCCAAGCCGTGGGAACCTACGAGCAGTACTTC. Amino acids: CASSQAVGTYEQYF. V is TRBV4-2 and J is TRBJ2-5, with no clear D. The DNA end is a closer match to TRBJ2-7, so the J assignment may be wrong. The length of the CDR3 is 14 residues. Germline values: CDR1 LGHNA, CDR2 YNFKEQ.